This entry features one TCR beta chain sequence. Its target is not known. Other DNA sequences in the same sample also yield this CDR3. These data are taken from a study of shared clonotypes between healthy human individuals. Terminally differentiated effector memory CD45RA+ cells were left out of the naive CD8 fraction, which was CD45RO-negative and positively selected for CCR7. Caucasian adults residing in Nashville, Tennessee made up all the donors. CDR1 is LNHDA and CDR2 is SQIVND in the germline V gene (reference sequence). V gave up 5 bases and J gave up 3 bases, with 11 bases separating them. The CDR3 is made up of 13 amino acids. Study-wide results and caveats: In a handful of donors, approximately 5% of naive CD4 clonotypes appeared in common.

The material for each subset, its genomic DNA, was split evenly across several immunoSEQ plates. The protocol was immunoSEQ multiplex PCR, while the TCRdb copy is restricted to in-frame clones and leaves out a portion. The repertoire includes fewer than 1 million clones, about 96% of them detected once, and over 0.2% sits in the top ten. The chain links TRBV19 to TRBJ2-7, with D maybe TRBD1 (6 bases). Input material: naive CD8+ T cells sorted from blood. The TCR comes from a man under 40 in good health. CDR3: CASSPRGRYEQYF. In DNA, the CDR3 is TGTGCCAGTAGTCCCAGGGGTCGCTACGAGCAGTACTTC.